This entry lists 30 T cell receptor beta chains sequenced from one sample in a study of T cell repertoires in cytomegalovirus infection. From the reads, TCRdb called clonotypes with MiXCR, one entry per CDR3 protein. The sample holds 150,000 to 180,000 distinct CDR3 sequences, around 24% seen once. The sequencing sample was made of PBMCs. Receptors originate from a human donor in good health (CMV status not recorded). Some clones in this sample may be carry-over from other donors' samples.

The rearrangement joins TRBV6-2 or TRBV6-3 to TRBJ2-5; 7 nucleotides line up with TRBD1. The CDR3 consists of 17 residues. Trimming cost V 5 bases and J 4 bases; bases outside gene matches: 16. Germline V gene lookup returns CDR1 MNHEY and CDR2 SVGEGT. The chain's CDR3 is CASSRGETGYGGETQYF. The CDR3 DNA follows: TGTGCCAGCAGTCGCGGCGAGACAGGGTATGGGGGAGAGACCCAGTACTTC.

The rearrangement uses TRBV2 and TRBJ2-2; 14 positions match TRBD2. This CDR3 has 19 amino acids. Trimming at V came to 7 bases and at J to 7 bases, leaving 17 bases not matched to a gene. Germline CDR1 is SNHLY and CDR2 is FYNNEI. CDR3 sequence: CASKEDFGTSGGESGELFF. Written as DNA, the CDR3 is TGTGCCAGCAAGGAAGATTTCGGGACTAGCGGGGGCGAGAGCGGGGAGCTGTTTTTT.

In this sample, this clonotype turned up many times. The chain uses TRBV7-8 and TRBJ2-6; no reliable D call. Germline assignment: CDR1 SGHVS and CDR2 FQNEAQ. The V and J ends lost 5 bases and 3 bases respectively, with 11 bases between them. The CDR3 covers 15 residues. The CDR3 sequence is CASSPRRVGANVLTF. The CDR3 DNA reads TGTGCCAGCAGCCCCCGACGGGTTGGGGCCAACGTCCTGACTTTC.

This clonotype was detected a few times. The rearrangement links TRBV14 to TRBJ2-2; 7 nucleotides match TRBD2. The V and J ends lost 4 bases and 2 bases, in that order; junction bases with no gene match: 10. The CDR3 length is 17 residues. CDR1 and CDR2 from the germline V gene are SGHDN and FVKESK. CDR3 region: CASSPGLGEGNTGELFF. The CDR3 DNA follows: TGTGCCAGCAGCCCTGGACTAGGGGAAGGTAACACCGGGGAGCTGTTTTTT.

At least ten counts were recorded for this clonotype. The genes are TRBV28 and TRBJ1-2; 9 bases align to TRBD1. The CDR3 has 19 residues. The V gene's germline CDR1 is MDHEN and CDR2 SYDVKM. V lost 3 bases to trimming and J lost 6 bases; unmatched junction nucleotides: 20. The CDR3 coding sequence is TGTGCCAGCAGTTTCCTAACCTACAGGGGGCAACAGAGGGTGGATGGCTACACCTTC. It is translated as CASSFLTYRGQQRVDGYTF.

This chain's CDR3 is CASSDGTGVGTDTQYF. The CDR3 DNA follows: TGTGCCAGCAGCGACGGGACAGGGGTGGGCACAGATACGCAGTATTTT. The J gene is TRBJ2-3, the V gene TRBV11-2, with 10 nucleotides matching TRBD1. The germline CDR1 and CDR2 sequences are SGHAT and FQNNGV. The CDR3 is 16 amino acids. Losses at the gene ends were 5 bases for V and 1 base for J; bases not matched to a gene: 6.

This clonotype has a count of ten or more. V and J are TRBV29-1 and TRBJ1-1; possibly TRBD1 for D (6 bases). The CDR3 loop spans 17 amino acids. Trimming removed 7 bases from V and 0 bases from J, with 24 bases in between. CDR1 and CDR2 (germline): SQVTM, ANQGSEA. CDR3 residues: CSAETLPQGTLNTEAFF. The CDR3 nucleotides are TGCAGCGCGGAGACCCTCCCCCAGGGGACGTTGAACACTGAAGCTTTCTTT.

The V gene is TRBV4-3, the J gene TRBJ1-2; D call uncertain. CDR3 length: 13 amino acids. Trimming removed 0 bases at V and 5 bases at J, with 7 bases between. The V gene's germline CDR1 is LGHNA and CDR2 YSLEER. Here the CDR3 DNA reads TGCGCCAGCAGCCAAGAGGGATTATATGGCTACACCTTC. This sequence encodes CASSQEGLYGYTF.

In its sample, this clonotype was seen a few times. This rearrangement joins TRBV6-5 to TRBJ2-1, with 12 bases matching TRBD2. This CDR3 region has 15 residues. Germline V CDR1 and CDR2: MNHEY, SVGAGI. Trimming at V came to 3 bases and at J to 9 bases, leaving 6 bases not matched to a gene. CDR3 region: CASSYGLAGGFEQFF. CDR3 sequence (DNA): TGTGCCAGCAGTTATGGGCTAGCGGGAGGGTTTGAGCAGTTCTTC.

There are many counts of this clonotype. The chain carries TRBV7-2 and TRBJ2-7; D is possibly TRBD2 (5 bases). The germline gives CDR1 SGHTA, CDR2 FQGNSA. The CDR3 has 14 residues. V lost 0 bases, J lost 4 bases, and 10 bases lay in between. CDR3 nucleotides: TGTGCCAGCAGCTTAGCGGGAGCACAGTACGAGCAGTACTTC. It encodes CASSLAGAQYEQYF.

The J gene is TRBJ2-7, the V gene TRBV28, with no clear D. Trimming took off 3 bases at V and 5 bases at J, with 11 bases between the two ends. The V gene's germline CDR1 is MDHEN and CDR2 SYDVKM. The CDR3 totals 13 residues. The CDR3 bases are TGTGCCAGCAGTTTTAGGTTTGACGACGAGCAGTACTTC. It translates to CASSFRFDDEQYF.

The V gene is TRBV5-1, the J gene TRBJ2-1, with 8 positions matching TRBD2. CDR1 is SGHRS and CDR2 is YFSETQ in the germline V gene. V was pared by 4 bases and J by 5 bases, with 5 bases of the junction left unmatched. The CDR3 has 14 residues. The CDR3 spells CASSSGGTDNEQFF. The CDR3 DNA reads as TGCGCCAGCAGCAGCGGGGGTACCGACAATGAGCAGTTCTTC. Full variable domain (missing parts from reference TRBV5-1 and TRBJ2-1): KAGVTQTPRYLIKTRGQQVTLSCSPISGHRSVSWYQQTPGQGLQFLFEYFSETQRNKGNFPGRFSGRQFSNSRSEMNVSTLELGDSALYLCASSSGGTDNEQFFGPGTRLTVL.

The rearrangement joins TRBV5-1 to TRBJ1-1; maybe TRBD1 (6 bases). The CDR3 runs to 14 residues. Trimming stripped 1 base from V and 1 base from J, with 8 bases between. In germline, CDR1 is SGHRS, CDR2 YFSETQ. This CDR3 reads CASSLPGENTEAFF. CDR3 bases: TGCGCCAGCAGCTTGCCAGGGGAGAACACTGAAGCTTTCTTT.

This clonotype occurred a few times. The chain is built from TRBV24-1 and TRBJ1-1; the D gene is possibly TRBD1 (6 bases). The length of the CDR3 is 13 residues. With 1 base removed from V and 11 bases from J, the gap between germline ends came to 13 bases. Germline V CDR1 and CDR2: KGHDR, SFDVKD. The CDR3 nucleotides are TGTGCCACCAGTGATTTAGGGGGAGTGAGGGCTTTCTTT. Its protein product is CATSDLGGVRAFF.

This rearrangement joins TRBV6-8 to TRBJ2-5; D is unresolved. V shed 7 bases and J shed 5 bases, with 14 bases lying between them. Germline V gene sequence: CDR1 MNHGY, CDR2 SAAAGT. CDR3 length: 13 amino acids. The CDR3 region is CASTSRVSETQYF. CDR3 nucleotides: TGTGCCAGCACTAGTAGGGTCTCGGAGACCCAGTACTTC.

The chain uses TRBV29-1 and TRBJ2-7; a weak D match, TRBD2 (6 bases). Germline V gene data show CDR1 as SQVTM and CDR2 as ANQGSEA. V was clipped by 1 base and J by 7 bases, with 14 bases between them. The CDR3 totals 13 residues. CDR3 sequence reads: CSVEAPGVWEQYF. Here the CDR3 DNA reads TGCAGCGTTGAAGCCCCGGGAGTATGGGAGCAGTACTTC.

This clonotype appeared many times. This chain links TRBV19 with TRBJ2-3, with unresolved D. In germline, CDR1 is LNHDA, CDR2 SQIVND (reference sequence). Trimming removed 3 bases from V and 0 bases from J, with 7 bases in between. This CDR3 region has 14 residues. CDR3 sequence: CASSMGPSTDTQYF. CDR3 DNA: TGTGCCAGTAGTATGGGCCCTAGCACAGATACGCAGTATTTT.

This clonotype was counted only a few times. This chain joins TRBV12-3 or TRBV12-4 and TRBJ2-1; D remains ambiguous. V lost 4 bases and J 4 bases, leaving 8 bases between the germline ends. The CDR3 sequence is 13 residues long. The CDR3 is CASSSTNYNEQFF. The CDR3 coding sequence is TGTGCCAGCAGTTCCACCAATTACAATGAGCAGTTCTTC.

This clonotype has just one count. The rearrangement joins TRBV2 to TRBJ2-7; D unclear. CDR1 and CDR2 from the germline V gene are SNHLY and FYNNEI. V was pared by 6 bases and J by 3 bases, with 6 bases between. This CDR3 spans 11 amino acids. The CDR3 loop reads CASRLVYEQYF. In DNA, the CDR3 is TGTGCCAGCAGGCTAGTCTACGAGCAGTACTTC. The variable domain in full, with the rest retrieved from reference TRBV2 and TRBJ2-7, is EPEVTQTPSHQVTQMGQEVILRCVPISNHLYFYWYRQILGQKVEFLVSFYNNEISEKSEIFDDQFSVERPDGSNFTLKIRSTKLEDSAMYFCASRLVYEQYFGPGTRLTVT.

In its sample, this clonotype was seen many times. The rearrangement uses TRBV7-2 and TRBJ2-4; 16 nucleotides line up with TRBD2. This CDR3 spans 19 amino acids. Germline V CDR1 and CDR2: SGHTA, FQGNSA. Trimming took 2 bases from V and 6 from J; bases not matched to a gene: 10. The CDR3 coding sequence is TGTGCCAGCAGCTTAATTCCGGGACTAGCGGGAGGGGTCAGAAACATTCAGTACTTC. Translating it yields CASSLIPGLAGGVRNIQYF.

The chain employs TRBV7-2 and TRBJ2-1; tentative D call: TRBD1 (5 bases). In germline, CDR1 is SGHTA, CDR2 FQGNSA. With 0 bases removed from V and 6 bases from J, the gap between germline ends came to 6 bases. This CDR3 spans 13 amino acids. CDR3 region: CASSLAGLNEQFF. CDR3 bases: TGTGCCAGCAGCTTAGCGGGGCTCAATGAGCAGTTCTTC.

This clonotype was recorded at least ten times. The rearrangement links TRBV19 to TRBJ1-1; D uncertain. Per germline, CDR1 LNHDA and CDR2 SQIVND (reference sequence). The CDR3 is 14 amino acids. With 0 bases removed from V and 6 bases from J, the gap between germline ends came to 11 bases. The chain's CDR3 is CASSIDGRMPEAFF. CDR3 nucleotide sequence: TGTGCCAGTAGTATAGATGGCAGGATGCCTGAAGCTTTCTTT.

This clonotype was observed at least ten times. The V gene is TRBV7-2, the J gene TRBJ2-5, with D unresolved. V lost 0 bases and J 5 bases, leaving 10 bases between the germline ends. Germline V CDR1 and CDR2: SGHTA, FQGNSA. CDR3 length: 14 residues. The CDR3 loop reads CASSLAATEETQYF. The CDR3 DNA sequence: TGTGCCAGCAGCTTAGCCGCTACAGAGGAGACCCAGTACTTC.

This clonotype turned up a few times. The V call is TRBV5-1, the J call TRBJ2-1; 11 nucleotides line up with TRBD1. This CDR3 is built from 18 residues. Germline lookup yields CDR1 SGHRS and CDR2 YFSETQ. V was clipped by 6 bases and J by 9 bases; unmatched bases: 20. The CDR3 DNA reads TGCGCCAGCACCCAACTGAGGACAGGGGGCGCGACAATCGGTGAGCAGTTCTTC. This encodes CASTQLRTGGATIGEQFF.

This clonotype has only a few counts. The rearrangement joins TRBV25-1 to TRBJ1-4; no firm D call. The V and J ends lost 0 bases and 8 bases respectively, with 13 bases between them. This CDR3 is built from 15 residues. Germline V gives CDR1 MGHDK, CDR2 SYGVNS. The CDR3 sequence: CASSEYSVEGEKLFF. The CDR3 region has the DNA TGTGCCAGCAGTGAATATTCGGTAGAAGGGGAAAAACTGTTTTTT.

This clonotype was detected many times. The chain employs TRBV7-2 and TRBJ2-2, with D perhaps TRBD2 (6 bases). From germline, CDR1 is SGHTA and CDR2 FQGNSA. Trimming pared 4 bases from V and 6 bases from J, leaving 15 bases between. This CDR3 contains 15 residues. The CDR3 here is CASSSGVSGAGELFF. CDR3 coding DNA: TGTGCCAGCAGCTCGGGAGTTTCTGGTGCCGGGGAGCTGTTTTTT.

This clonotype was picked up a small number of times. This rearrangement joins TRBV7-6 to TRBJ2-7; D might be TRBD2 (5 bases). There are 14 residues in the CDR3. The V gene's germline CDR1 is SGHVS and CDR2 FNYEAQ. Trimming stripped 3 bases from V and 6 bases from J, with 15 bases between. This CDR3 is CASSFGSTGGEQYF. DNA of the CDR3: TGTGCCAGCAGCTTTGGGTCTACCGGAGGCGAGCAGTACTTC.

The chain combines TRBV12-3 or TRBV12-4 with TRBJ2-2; no clear D gene. V lost 6 bases and J 4 bases, leaving 15 bases between the germline ends. The CDR3 runs to 15 residues. In DNA, the CDR3 is TGTGCCAGCAGGGGAATCGCCCTAGGCACCGGGGAGCTGTTTTTT. It codes for CASRGIALGTGELFF.

This clonotype was counted many times. This sequence joins TRBV7-2 and TRBJ2-7; 8 nucleotides agree with TRBD1. CDR1 and CDR2 (germline): SGHTA, FQGNSA. The CDR3 extends over 14 amino acids. V lost 3 bases, J lost 9 bases, and 10 bases stayed unmatched. The CDR3 spells CASSLEDRGRAQYF. The CDR3 nucleotides read TGTGCCAGCAGCTTGGAAGACAGGGGCCGAGCGCAGTACTTC.

This clonotype was observed a handful of times. CDR3 nucleotide sequence: TGTGCCAGCAGCCGCCGGCCGGGGACGGGACAAGGGAAGGAGCAGTTCTTC. It translates to CASSRRPGTGQGKEQFF. This chain joins TRBV7-6 and TRBJ2-1; tentatively, D is TRBD1 (6 bases). Trimming removed 5 bases from V and 10 bases from J, with 27 bases in between. The germline V gene has CDR1 SGHVS and CDR2 FNYEAQ. This CDR3 comprises 17 residues.